This TCR beta chain derives from a study of OX40 agonist ivuxolimab in advanced cancers. Study in general: The patients' treatment was ivuxolimab, an agonistic anti-OX40 (CD134) antibody. Patients in dose escalation had liver, melanoma, kidney or head and neck cancers. Regarding the study as a whole: Low levels of normalized T-cell clonal expansion also appeared in some nonresponders.

Germline V gene data show CDR1 as SGHNT and CDR2 as YYREEE (reference sequence). CDR3 length: 16 amino acids. Trimming removed 0 bases at V and 6 bases at J, with 15 bases between. Sequencing used immunoSEQ multiplex PCR; TCRdb keeps in-frame clones, though not all of them. This table holds about 27,000 clones, 82% found once. As to this clone: Its matching antigen is unknown.

The specimen comprised CD4+ or CD8+ T cells sorted from blood, sampled in a trial of the OX40 agonist ivuxolimab. This rearrangement joins TRBV5-4 to TRBJ2-2; a possible D gene is TRBD1 (5 bases). This TCR was recovered from an adult with an advanced solid tumor such as melanoma, head and neck, liver or kidney cancer. The DNA of the CDR3 is TGTGCCAGCAGCTTGGACGGGCTGGGGCTCCCCGGGGAGCTGTTTTTT. It specifies CASSLDGLGLPGELFF.